What follows are 29 T cell receptor beta chains derived from one specimen sequenced in a study of blood T cells in healthy people across ages. Sample-barcoded 5' priming and a J-beta primer mix drove a second PCR of roughly 7 to 11 cycles. From the 5' RACE reads, TCRdb called clonotypes with MiXCR, one entry per CDR3 protein. Among approximately 1.5 million distinct CDR3 sequences listed, about 42% were seen once. The sequenced sample consisted of blood. These receptors were obtained from a woman younger than 35 in good health.

This chain connects TRBV5-1 to TRBJ2-1; 9 bases are a match to TRBD2. The germline V gene encodes CDR1 SGHRS and CDR2 YFSETQ. The CDR3 spans 17 residues. V was clipped by 5 bases and J by 1 base; unmatched bases: 10. The CDR3 bases are TGCGCCAGCAGGGGACCCGGGACTAGCTTTTCCTACAATGAGCAGTTCTTC. It yields the protein CASRGPGTSFSYNEQFF.

The V call is TRBV12-3 or TRBV12-4, the J call TRBJ2-3, with D perhaps TRBD1 or TRBD2 (6 bases each). With 6 bases removed from V and 9 bases from J, the gap between germline ends came to 19 bases. This CDR3 is 14 amino acids long. The CDR3, as DNA: TGTGCCAGCAGCTCCTTTTGGGGGGCCGAGACGCAGTATTTT. Translated, it gives CASSSFWGAETQYF.

This clonotype was counted once. The CDR3 nucleotides read TGTGCCAGCAGTCCGCTACTAGTAGGGGGCTCCTACAATGAGCAGTACTTC. Translating gives CASSPLLVGGSYNEQYF. The chain joins TRBV27 to TRBJ2-1; 7 nucleotides agree with TRBD1. The J call may not be correct, given that the DNA end is closer to TRBJ2-7. This CDR3 comprises 17 residues. The germline gives CDR1 MNHEY, CDR2 SMNVEV (reference sequence).

Turning to this clonotype: A read error may explain this, as a much larger clone is one base away. The chain couples TRBV6-4 to TRBJ2-1; D is possibly TRBD2 (5 bases). This CDR3 comprises 14 residues. Germline V gene sequence: CDR1 MRHNA, CDR2 SNTAGT. V was pared by 2 bases and J by 8 bases, with 13 bases between. CDR3 protein: CASSDAGEKDEQFF. CDR3 nucleotide sequence: TGTGCCAGCAGTGACGCGGGCGAAAAGGATGAGCAGTTCTTC.

V is TRBV15 and J is TRBJ2-1; 8 bases are shared with TRBD2. CDR3 length: 17 residues. Trimming cost V 0 bases and J 3 bases; bases outside gene matches: 7. Germline values: CDR1 LNHNV, CDR2 YYDKDF (reference sequence). CDR3 sequence (DNA): TGTGCCACCAGCAGAGATTTTGCGGGAGGATTCTACAATGAGCAGTTCTTC. Encoded protein: CATSRDFAGGFYNEQFF.

This clonotype was observed a few times. V is TRBV4-3 and J is TRBJ1-1, with unresolved D. V gave up 0 bases and J gave up 5 bases, with 22 bases separating them. Germline CDR1 and CDR2: LGHNA and YSLEER. The CDR3 is made up of 18 amino acids. The CDR3 loop reads CASSQDANSRRMGTEAFF. As DNA, the CDR3 is TGCGCCAGCAGCCAAGATGCTAACTCAAGGCGAATGGGTACTGAAGCTTTCTTT.

This clonotype was counted a few times. At one end, the junction sequence differs from germline, possibly due to a read error. The chain combines TRBV7-2 with TRBJ1-1, with 7 bases identical to TRBD1. Germline V gene lookup returns CDR1 SGHTA and CDR2 FQGNSA. CDR3 length: 15 residues. DNA of the CDR3: TGTGCAAGCAGCTTAACAGGGGCGTTAAACACTGAAGCTTTCTTT. The encoded protein is CASSLTGALNTEAFF.

The rearrangement links TRBV5-6 to TRBJ2-4; maybe TRBD1 (5 bases). Trimming took 4 bases from V and 6 from J, leaving 14 bases between them. The CDR3 has 14 amino acids. The germline V gene encodes CDR1 SGHDT and CDR2 YYEEEE. CDR3 region: CASSQGGWINIQYF. CDR3 DNA sequence: TGTGCCAGCAGCCAGGGTGGGTGGATAAACATTCAGTACTTC.

The chain uses TRBV7-9 and TRBJ1-2; 9 bases fit TRBD1. CDR1 is SEHNR and CDR2 is FQNEAQ in the germline V gene (reference sequence). The CDR3 sequence is 15 residues long. V gave up 2 bases and J gave up 7 bases; unmatched junction bases: 8. In nucleotides, the CDR3 is TGTGCCAGCAGCTTAAGGCCGGGACAGGGAGTTGGCTACACCTTC. Its translation is CASSLRPGQGVGYTF.

This clonotype was detected only a few times. The chain combines TRBV7-9 with TRBJ2-3; TRBD2 matches at 7 bases. The length of the CDR3 is 18 residues. V lost 5 bases and J lost 0; bases outside the gene matches: 14. Germline V lookup: CDR1 SEHNR, CDR2 FQNEAQ (reference sequence). For the CDR3, the DNA is TGTGCCAGCAGCAACCCCCCCTGGCGGGGGACTAGCACAGATACGCAGTATTTT. Residues: CASSNPPWRGTSTDTQYF.

This clonotype was counted ten times or more. The rearrangement uses TRBV10-3 and TRBJ1-5; TRBD1 might be the D (5 bases). V shed 6 bases and J shed 4 bases, with 10 bases lying between them. This CDR3 region has 13 residues. The germline CDR1 and CDR2 sequences are ENHRY and SYGVKD. The CDR3 DNA is TGTGCCATCAGGGGACTGATTAATCAGCCCCAGCATTTT. Translated: CAIRGLINQPQHF.

In the case of this clonotype: One end of the junction is discordant with germline, which a read error may explain. The chain employs TRBV20-1 and TRBJ1-1, with D uncertain. The CDR3 runs 13 residues. Germline CDR1 and CDR2: DFQATT and SNEGSKA (reference sequence). CDR3 nucleotide sequence: TGCAGTGCTTCAAGAAGCGGGAACCCTGAAGCTTTCTTT. Protein product: CSASRSGNPEAFF.

The table lists this clonotype with a few counts. The J gene is TRBJ2-3, the V gene TRBV25-1; 9 bases agree with TRBD2. Per germline, CDR1 MGHDK and CDR2 SYGVNS. The ends lost 3 bases at V and 3 bases at J; junction bases unmatched: 7. The CDR3 has 16 amino acids. The CDR3 loop is CASSDLLAGDTDTQYF. The CDR3 coding sequence is TGTGCCAGCAGTGACCTCTTAGCGGGGGATACAGATACGCAGTATTTT.

This clonotype was observed a few times. V is TRBV5-1 and J is TRBJ1-4; D gene unclear. The CDR3 runs 13 residues. The germline gives CDR1 SGHRS, CDR2 YFSETQ. Trimming took off 1 base at V and 4 bases at J, with 5 bases between the two ends. Here the CDR3 DNA reads TGCGCCAGCAGCTTGCAGCATAATGAAAAACTGTTTTTT. As protein: CASSLQHNEKLFF.

The chain uses TRBV7-2 and TRBJ2-7; tentatively, D is TRBD2 (6 bases). Trimming removed 2 bases from V and 7 bases from J, with 21 bases in between. CDR1 and CDR2 (germline): SGHTA, FQGNSA. This CDR3 has 16 amino acids. This CDR3 is CASSLSASERYNEQYF. CDR3 sequence (DNA): TGTGCCAGCAGCTTAAGTGCTAGCGAGAGATACAATGAGCAGTACTTC.

The chain employs TRBV7-2 and TRBJ1-1; D is ambiguous. The CDR3 length is 12 residues. Trimming stripped 9 bases from V and 4 bases from J, with 12 bases between. From germline, CDR1 is SGHTA and CDR2 FQGNSA. CDR3: CASERVPTEAFF. Here the CDR3 DNA reads TGTGCCAGTGAACGGGTTCCCACTGAAGCTTTCTTT.

This clonotype has more than one count but fewer than ten. V gene TRBV20-1 combines with J gene TRBJ2-7, with 9 bases aligning to TRBD1. Trimming at V came to 7 bases and at J to 1 base, leaving 11 bases not matched to a gene. Germline assignment: CDR1 DFQATT and CDR2 SNEGSKA (reference sequence). The CDR3 runs to 15 residues. CDR3 in DNA: TGCAGTGTTGACCCGGGACAGGGATTTTCCTACGAGCAGTACTTC. Its protein product is CSVDPGQGFSYEQYF.

The chain joins TRBV7-9 to TRBJ2-2; the match to TRBD1 covers 7 bases. Germline values: CDR1 SEHNR, CDR2 FQNEAQ (reference sequence). J was trimmed by 1 base and V by 5 bases; bases with no gene match: 4. The CDR3 consists of 15 residues. The CDR3 sequence is CASSRDRENTGELFF. In DNA form, the CDR3 reads TGTGCCAGCAGCCGAGACAGGGAGAACACCGGGGAGCTGTTTTTT.

The chain is built from TRBV27 and TRBJ2-3; 13 bases align to TRBD2. Losses at the gene ends were 5 bases for V and 0 bases for J; bases not matched to a gene: 11. CDR3 size: 19 residues. The germline gives CDR1 MNHEY, CDR2 SMNVEV (reference sequence). CDR3 bases: TGTGCCAGCAGTCTCCGGACTAGCGGGAGAAAACGAAGCACAGATACGCAGTATTTT. This encodes CASSLRTSGRKRSTDTQYF.

J is TRBJ2-7 and V is TRBV6-5, with D possibly matching TRBD1 (6 bases). Trimming left V 5 bases short and J 1 base short, with 18 bases between. The CDR3 runs 16 residues. Germline loops: CDR1 MNHEY, CDR2 SVGAGI. The CDR3, as DNA: TGTGCCAGCAGTCCTACAGTCCCAGGGGTTTCCTACGAGCAGTACTTC. It codes for CASSPTVPGVSYEQYF.

The rearrangement links TRBV20-1 to TRBJ1-1; D perhaps matches TRBD1 (6 bases). Trimming took off 2 bases at V and 0 bases at J, with 22 bases between the two ends. CDR3 length equals 18 residues. Germline values: CDR1 DFQATT, CDR2 SNEGSKA (reference sequence). Written as DNA, the CDR3 is TGCAGTGCTAGACCACTGATCCCCCGGGGGCTAATGAACACTGAAGCTTTCTTT. This encodes CSARPLIPRGLMNTEAFF.

The genes are TRBV6-1 and TRBJ2-3, with D tentatively TRBD2 (6 bases). V shed 8 bases and J shed 0 bases, with 15 bases lying between them. The CDR3 loop spans 15 amino acids. Germline loops: CDR1 MNHNS, CDR2 SASEGT. This chain's CDR3 is CASANPGLSTDTQYF. As DNA, the CDR3 is TGTGCCAGCGCAAACCCGGGACTTAGCACAGATACGCAGTATTTT.

This clonotype appeared a few times. The rearrangement uses TRBV20-1 and TRBJ2-7, with D perhaps matching TRBD2 (5 bases). Per the germline V gene, CDR1 is DFQATT and CDR2 is SNEGSKA (reference sequence). This CDR3 is built from 14 residues. V was shortened by 1 base and J by 7 bases, with 17 bases between the two germline ends. Written as DNA, the CDR3 is TGCAGTGCTAGAGTCGGAACGGGGTCGGGAGAGCAGTACTTC. It encodes CSARVGTGSGEQYF.

The chain employs TRBV7-8 and TRBJ1-2; the match to TRBD1 covers 7 bases. Per germline, CDR1 SGHVS and CDR2 FQNEAQ. The V segment lost 5 bases and the J segment 5 bases; nucleotides outside the gene matches: 8. The CDR3 has 14 residues. Written as DNA, the CDR3 is TGTGCCAGCAGCCGTGAGGGGGCTAGGTATGGCTACACCTTC. Its protein is CASSREGARYGYTF.

This chain connects TRBV21-1 to TRBJ2-3. TRBV21-1 is classified as a pseudogene. This CDR3 is 14 amino acids long. CDR3 in DNA: TGTGCCAGCAGCAAGTGGGCAGCTTCCGATACGCAGTATTTT. This sequence encodes CASSKWAASDTQYF.

A note on this clonotype: A clone one base away is much larger, so this may be a read error. V and J are TRBV5-1 and TRBJ2-5; D is unresolved. The CDR3 has 13 amino acids. Looked up from germline, CDR1 is SGHRS and CDR2 is YFSETQ. The V end lost 5 bases, the J end lost 5 bases, and 13 bases lay between the germline ends. Here the CDR3 reads CASRRFVHETQYF. Written as DNA, the CDR3 is TGCGCCAGCAGACGGTTCGTCCATGAGACCCAGTACTTC.

The chain joins TRBV20-1 to TRBJ2-7; maybe TRBD2 (5 bases). The germline V and J ends were trimmed by 6 bases and 7 bases, with 25 bases remaining between them. This CDR3 region has 15 residues. The V gene's germline CDR1 is DFQATT and CDR2 SNEGSKA (reference sequence). The CDR3 coding sequence is TGCAGTGCCCGTCGGTCGGAGTATGACTACAATGAGCAGTACTTC. Translation: CSARRSEYDYNEQYF.

The table lists this clonotype with a few counts. The chain combines TRBV12-3 or TRBV12-4 with TRBJ2-1; 8 bases agree with TRBD2. CDR3 length: 16 residues. The V and J ends lost 6 bases and 0 bases, in that order; junction bases with no gene match: 7. Here the CDR3 reads CASSPRLAYSYNEQFF. The CDR3, as DNA: TGTGCCAGCAGCCCCCGACTAGCGTACTCCTACAATGAGCAGTTCTTC.

The CDR3, as DNA: TGTGCCAGCAGTGCGATTGGCTCCTACGAGCAGTACTTC. It codes for CASSAIGSYEQYF. The rearrangement links TRBV2 to TRBJ2-5; no clear D gene. The better agreement between TRBJ2-7 and the DNA end casts doubt on the J call. This CDR3 is 13 amino acids long. Germline loops: CDR1 SNHLY, CDR2 FYNNEI.